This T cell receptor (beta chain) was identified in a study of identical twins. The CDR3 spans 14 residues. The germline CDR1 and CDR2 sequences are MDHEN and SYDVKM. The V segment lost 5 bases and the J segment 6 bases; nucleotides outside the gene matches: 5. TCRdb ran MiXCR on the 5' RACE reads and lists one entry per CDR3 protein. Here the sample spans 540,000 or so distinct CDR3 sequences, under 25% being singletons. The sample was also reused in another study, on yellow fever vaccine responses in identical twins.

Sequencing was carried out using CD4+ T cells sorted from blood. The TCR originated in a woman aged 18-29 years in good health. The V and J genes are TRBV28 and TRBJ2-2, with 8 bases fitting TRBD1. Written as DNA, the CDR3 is TGTGCCAGCAGTCTGCAGGGGGCAGCCGGGGAGCTGTTTTTT. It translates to CASSLQGAAGELFF.